This TCR beta chain is drawn from a study of blood T cell repertoires in COVID-19. CDR1 and CDR2 from the germline V gene are SGHRS and YFSETQ. The CDR3 contains 13 residues. With V trimmed by 7 bases and J by 2 bases, 4 bases remained unmatched. The repertoire was sequenced with immunoSEQ multiplex PCR; TCRdb's copy has only in-frame clones and lacks some. The sample consists of 35,000 to 50,000 clones, 87% of them appearing once. Sample: peripheral blood. The receptor was isolated from a woman of 80 years or more with active COVID-19. This chain links TRBV5-1 with TRBJ2-3; 7 positions match TRBD2. The CDR3 DNA sequence: TGCGCCAGCGGCAGCGGGAACACAGATACGCAGTATTTT. Amino acid sequence: CASGSGNTDTQYF.